This TCR beta chain was identified in a study of PD-1 blockade in mismatch repair-deficient tumors. Background on the study: Enrolled about 2012-2016, patients had progressing, pretreated mismatch repair-deficient cancers of about a dozen types.

Sequencing used immunoSEQ multiplex PCR; TCRdb keeps in-frame clones, though not all of them. In the table there are tens of thousands of clones, 81% of which are singletons. Every patient had mismatch repair deficiency by PCR or immunohistochemistry. This CDR3 has 13 amino acids. V was trimmed by 3 bases and J by 8 bases, leaving 10 bases between them. CDR1 is SNHLY and CDR2 is FYNNEI in the germline V gene. The rearrangement uses TRBV2 and TRBJ2-2; weak D call: TRBD1 (5 bases). Here the sequenced sample was peripheral blood, taken 12 weeks after starting pembrolizumab. This clonotype was sampled from an adult with mismatch repair-deficient cancer. CDR3 DNA: TGTGCCAGCAGTGACCAGGGTGCAGGGGAGCTGTTTTTT. This codes for CASSDQGAGELFF.